The T cell receptor beta chain under discussion was sequenced for a study of vaccination effects on CD4 cells after COVID-19. Study details: It was two doses of either the BNT162b2 or mRNA-1273 vaccine that participants received.

The CDR3 extends over 15 amino acids. Germline V gives CDR1 SGHRS, CDR2 YFSETQ. V gave up 0 bases and J gave up 0 bases, with 7 bases separating them. A remark on this clone: What it binds is unknown.

Measured with immunoSEQ multiplex PCR; TCRdb has only the in-frame clones, and not every one. The sample gives tens of thousands of clones, 55% to 75% of which show up once; about 29% is in the top ten. Study-wide results and limits: The study found that post-vaccine spike-reactive clones in convalescents were mainly new vaccine-induced clones. Clones induced by infection and by vaccine showed marked clonal contraction late after vaccination.

Viral peptide pool expansion of antigen-specific CD4+ T cells preceded sequencing in the ViraFEST assay. On approximately day 9 of culture, CD4+ T cells were separated out. PCR showed that the person got SARS-CoV-2 infection at some point between March and December 2020. In the cultures, half the medium was exchanged for IL-2 medium on days 3 and 7. The chain is built from TRBV5-1 and TRBJ2-1; D unclear. The receptor was isolated from a human donor who had a prior SARS-CoV-2 infection. This sample comprised CD4+ T cells from PBMCs cultured with a peptide pool, obtained before COVID-19 vaccination. CDR3 amino acids: CASSLAGFSYNEQFF. As DNA, the CDR3 is TGCGCCAGCAGCTTGGCCGGGTTCTCCTACAATGAGCAGTTCTTC.